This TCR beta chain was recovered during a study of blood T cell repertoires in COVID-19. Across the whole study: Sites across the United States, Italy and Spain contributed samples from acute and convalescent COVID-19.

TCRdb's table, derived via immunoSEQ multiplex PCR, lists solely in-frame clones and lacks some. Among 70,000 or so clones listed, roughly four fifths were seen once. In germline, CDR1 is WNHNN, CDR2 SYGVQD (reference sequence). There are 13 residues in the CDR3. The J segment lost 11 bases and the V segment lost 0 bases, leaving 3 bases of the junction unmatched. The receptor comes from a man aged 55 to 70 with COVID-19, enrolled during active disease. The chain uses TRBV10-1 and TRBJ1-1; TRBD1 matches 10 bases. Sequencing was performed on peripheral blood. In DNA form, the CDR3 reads TGCGCCAGCAGTGAGTCGAGGACAGGGGGGGCTTTCTTT. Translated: CASSESRTGGAFF.